This entry lists 12 T cell receptor beta chains sequenced from one sample in a study of blood T cell repertoires in COVID-19. TCRdb's copy holds only in-frame clones and misses some; the assay was immunoSEQ multiplex PCR. The table lists approximately 200,000 clones, 75% to 90% of them singletons. Input material: PBMCs or T cells enriched from blood (not recorded which). The receptors were sampled from a woman aged 18-29 years in a cohort exposed to, infected with or recovered from COVID-19 (not recorded which).

V gene TRBV7-8 combines with J gene TRBJ2-3; maybe TRBD2 (5 bases). CDR3 length: 14 residues. The ends were cut back, 5 bases at V and 2 bases at J, with 11 bases in the middle. The germline CDR1 and CDR2 sequences are SGHVS and FQNEAQ. The CDR3 DNA reads TGTGCCAGCAGCCCCACTAGAACCACAGATACGCAGTATTTT. This sequence encodes CASSPTRTTDTQYF.

The V gene is TRBV11-2, the J gene TRBJ2-1, with TRBD2 matching over 15 bases. Germline CDR1 is SGHAT and CDR2 is FQNNGV. Trimming at V came to 5 bases and at J to 14 bases, leaving 13 bases not matched to a gene. The CDR3 totals 16 residues. The CDR3 nucleotides are TGTGCCAGCAGCCCCAACTCCGGGACTAGCGGGAGGTATGAGTTCTTC. Protein: CASSPNSGTSGRYEFF.

This rearrangement joins TRBV2 to TRBJ1-5; 10 nucleotides match TRBD1. The CDR3 sequence is 14 residues long. Germline V CDR1 and CDR2: SNHLY, FYNNEI. V shed 7 bases and J 5 bases; nucleotides not matched to a gene: 5. The DNA of the CDR3 is TGTGCCAGCATGGAGGGACAGGGGCATCAGCCCCAGCATTTT. Translation gives CASMEGQGHQPQHF.

This sequence joins TRBV11-2 and TRBJ2-2, with 15 bases identical to TRBD2. The V gene's germline CDR1 is SGHAT and CDR2 FQNNGV. CDR3 length equals 19 residues. J lost 6 bases, V lost 3 bases, and 11 bases had no gene match. CDR3 sequence (DNA): TGTGCCAGCAGCTTTCCCGGGACTAGCGGGAGGATGCGGGCCGGGGAGCTGTTTTTT. Encoded protein: CASSFPGTSGRMRAGELFF.

The chain combines TRBV18 with TRBJ1-2, with no clear D. The CDR3 is 16 residues long. V was shortened by 3 bases and J by 0 bases, with 14 bases between the two germline ends. The germline V gene has CDR1 KGHSH and CDR2 LQKENI. CDR3 loop: CASSPLSVGANYGYTF. Written as DNA, the CDR3 is TGTGCCAGCTCACCCCTCTCTGTGGGCGCTAACTATGGCTACACCTTC.

A single count supports this clone. The chain uses TRBV6-5 and TRBJ1-1; D may be TRBD1 (6 bases). V was trimmed by 8 bases and J by 5 bases, leaving 15 bases between them. CDR3 length equals 13 residues. Germline V gene data show CDR1 as MNHEY and CDR2 as SVGAGI. CDR3 in DNA: TGTGCCAGCCGACGCTCAGGGGAGACTGAAGCTTTCTTT. It specifies CASRRSGETEAFF.

The J gene is TRBJ2-3, the V gene TRBV3-1 (or the pseudogene TRBV3-2); D gene uncertain. This CDR3 is built from 16 residues. Trimming cost V 1 base and J 0 bases, with 11 bases left between them. CDR1 is LGHDT, CDR2 YNNKEL, per germline (reference sequence). For the CDR3, the DNA is TGTGCCAGCAGCCAAGTTAGTTTCCTCAGCACAGATACGCAGTATTTT. Its protein product is CASSQVSFLSTDTQYF.

V gene TRBV10-2 combines with J gene TRBJ2-1, with 7 bases aligning to TRBD2. The CDR3 runs to 14 residues. The germline gives CDR1 WSHSY, CDR2 SAAADI. Germline trimming cut 7 bases from V and 5 bases from J; bases unmatched to any gene: 8. In DNA form, the CDR3 reads TGCGCCAGCATAGATGCGGGAGCCCACAATGAGCAGTTCTTC. It yields the protein CASIDAGAHNEQFF.

This clone was observed a few times. The chain joins TRBV11-3 to TRBJ2-7, with no clear D. Per germline, CDR1 SGHNT and CDR2 YENEEA. The CDR3 is 14 amino acids. Trimming took 3 bases from V and 2 from J, leaving 11 bases between them. The CDR3 protein is CASSFGGATYEQYF. Here the CDR3 DNA reads TGTGCCAGCAGCTTCGGCGGTGCCACCTACGAGCAGTACTTC.

V usage is TRBV5-1 and J usage is TRBJ1-6, with 7 positions matching TRBD1. Germline loops: CDR1 SGHRS, CDR2 YFSETQ. V gave up 4 bases and J gave up 7 bases; unmatched junction bases: 11. The CDR3 contains 16 residues. The CDR3 region is CASSRTPPGGNSPLHF. The CDR3 DNA is TGCGCCAGCAGCCGAACACCACCAGGGGGGAATTCACCCCTCCACTTT. Supplemented by reference TRBV5-1 and TRBJ1-6, the full variable domain reads KAGVTQTPRYLIKTRGQQVTLSCSPISGHRSVSWYQQTPGQGLQFLFEYFSETQRNKGNFPGRFSGRQFSNSRSEMNVSTLELGDSALYLCASSRTPPGGNSPLHFGNGTRLTVT.

The chain couples TRBV28 to TRBJ1-1; 12 bases fit TRBD1. The CDR3 length is 16 residues. Germline-derived CDR1 and CDR2 are MDHEN and SYDVKM. V shed 2 bases, J shed 5 bases, and the junction held 6 bases outside the gene matches. CDR3 amino acids: CASSLLGTGGKTEAFF. In DNA form, the CDR3 reads TGTGCCAGCAGTTTACTTGGGACAGGGGGCAAAACTGAAGCTTTCTTT.

V usage is TRBV7-2 and J usage is TRBJ2-7, with 7 bases fitting TRBD2. CDR1 and CDR2 from the germline V gene are SGHTA and FQGNSA. This CDR3 contains 15 residues. V trimming: 1 base; J trimming: 2 bases; junction bases outside the gene matches: 5. In DNA, the CDR3 is TGTGCCAGCAGCTTAGATTCGGGAGGTACCTACGAGCAGTACTTC. Amino acid sequence: CASSLDSGGTYEQYF.